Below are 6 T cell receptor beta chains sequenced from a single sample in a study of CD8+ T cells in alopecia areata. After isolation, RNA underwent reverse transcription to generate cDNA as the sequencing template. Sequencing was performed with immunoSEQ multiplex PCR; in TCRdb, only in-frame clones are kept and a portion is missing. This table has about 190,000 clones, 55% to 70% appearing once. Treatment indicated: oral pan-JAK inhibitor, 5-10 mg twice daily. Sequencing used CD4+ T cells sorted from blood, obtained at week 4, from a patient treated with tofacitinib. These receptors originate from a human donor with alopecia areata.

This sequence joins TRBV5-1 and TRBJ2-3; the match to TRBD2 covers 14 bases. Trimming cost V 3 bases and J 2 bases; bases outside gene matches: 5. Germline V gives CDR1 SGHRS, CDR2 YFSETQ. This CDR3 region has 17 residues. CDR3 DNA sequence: TGCGCCAGCAGCTCAGGGACTAGCGGGGGTTTCACAGATACGCAGTATTTT. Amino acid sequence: CASSSGTSGGFTDTQYF. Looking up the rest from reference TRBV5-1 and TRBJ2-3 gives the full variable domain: KAGVTQTPRYLIKTRGQQVTLSCSPISGHRSVSWYQQTPGQGLQFLFEYFSETQRNKGNFPGRFSGRQFSNSRSEMNVSTLELGDSALYLCASSSGTSGGFTDTQYFGPGTRLTVL.

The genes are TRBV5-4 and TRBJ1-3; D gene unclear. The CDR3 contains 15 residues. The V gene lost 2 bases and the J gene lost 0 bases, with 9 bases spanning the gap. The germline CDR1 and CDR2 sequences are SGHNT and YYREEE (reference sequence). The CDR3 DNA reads TGTGCCAGCAGCTTAACTGGGAGCTCTGGAAACACCATATATTTT. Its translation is CASSLTGSSGNTIYF.

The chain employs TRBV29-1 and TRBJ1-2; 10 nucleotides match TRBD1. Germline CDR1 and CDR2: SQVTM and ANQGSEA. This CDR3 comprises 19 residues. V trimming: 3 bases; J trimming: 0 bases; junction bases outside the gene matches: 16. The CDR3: CSVEGFWDRGRTTNYGYTF. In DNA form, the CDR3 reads TGCAGCGTTGAGGGTTTTTGGGACAGGGGTCGGACCACTAACTATGGCTACACCTTC.

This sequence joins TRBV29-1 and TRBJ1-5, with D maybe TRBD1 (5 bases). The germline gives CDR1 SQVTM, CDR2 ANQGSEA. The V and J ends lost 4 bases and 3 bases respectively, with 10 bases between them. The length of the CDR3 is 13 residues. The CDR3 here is CSVGKGLNQPQHF. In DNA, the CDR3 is TGCAGCGTTGGGAAGGGACTCAATCAGCCCCAGCATTTT.

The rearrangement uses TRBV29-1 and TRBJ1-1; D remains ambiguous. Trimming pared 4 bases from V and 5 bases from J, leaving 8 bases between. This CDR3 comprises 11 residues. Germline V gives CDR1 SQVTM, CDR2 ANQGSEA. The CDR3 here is CSVAAHTEAFF. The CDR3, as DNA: TGCAGCGTTGCAGCCCATACTGAAGCTTTCTTT.

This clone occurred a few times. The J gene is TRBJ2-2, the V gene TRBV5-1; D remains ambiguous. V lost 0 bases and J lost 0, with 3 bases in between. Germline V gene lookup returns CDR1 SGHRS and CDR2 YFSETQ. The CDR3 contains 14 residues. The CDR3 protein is CASSLVSNTGELFF. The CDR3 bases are TGCGCCAGCAGCTTGGTTTCGAACACCGGGGAGCTGTTTTTT.